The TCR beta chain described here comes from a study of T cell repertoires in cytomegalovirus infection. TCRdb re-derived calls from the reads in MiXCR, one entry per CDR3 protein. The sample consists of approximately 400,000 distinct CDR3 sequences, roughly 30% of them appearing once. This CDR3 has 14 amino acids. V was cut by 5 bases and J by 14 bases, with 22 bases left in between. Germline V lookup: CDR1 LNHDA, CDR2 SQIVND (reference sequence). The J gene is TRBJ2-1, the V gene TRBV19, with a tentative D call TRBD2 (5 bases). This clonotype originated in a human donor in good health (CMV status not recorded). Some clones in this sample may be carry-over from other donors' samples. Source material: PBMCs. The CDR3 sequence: CASSPQPSTVGKFF. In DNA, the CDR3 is TGTGCCAGTAGTCCCCAGCCCTCCACTGTCGGGAAGTTCTTC.